Listed below are T cell receptor beta chains from one sample, sequenced in a study of T cell responses to AZD1222 COVID-19 vaccine. Measured with immunoSEQ multiplex PCR; TCRdb has only the in-frame clones, and not every one. Seen here are over 85,000 clones, approximately 85% observed once, and the top ten hold 4% to 5%. This material consisted of peripheral blood, taken on day 0 of AZD1222 vaccination. Receptors originate from an adult in good health. Each CDR3 is given with its conserved first and last residue. Fields, in order: J gene, V gene, D gene, clone size, CDR3 DNA, CDR3 protein. D genes are given only for firm matches. Not all rows give a size; the values are once, few, many and, for expanded clones, a class.

J: TRBJ2-2; V: TRBV24-1; D: TRBD1; size: .; DNA: TGTGCCACCAGTGACGCCAGACAGGGGGCAGGGGTCGGGGAGCTGTTTTTT; CDR3: CATSDARQGAGVGELFF
J: TRBJ2-3; V: TRBV5-6; D: .; size: .; DNA: TGTGCCAGCAGCGCGAGAAAAAGAGGGGCAGATACGCAGTATTTT; CDR3: CASSARKRGADTQYF
J: TRBJ1-1; V: TRBV4-3; D: TRBD1; size: .; DNA: TGCGCCAGCAGCCCCAGACAGGGGGCAAAGTACACTGAAGCTTTCTTT; CDR3: CASSPRQGAKYTEAFF
J: TRBJ1-3; V: TRBV19; D: .; size: .; DNA: TGTGCCACCTCGACAGGCTTCTCTGGAAACACCATATATTTT; CDR3: CATSTGFSGNTIYF
J: TRBJ1-3; V: TRBV19; D: .; size: .; DNA: TGTGCCAGTCGACAGGTCTCTGGAAACACCATATATTTT; CDR3: CASRQVSGNTIYF
J: TRBJ2-5; V: TRBV6-5; D: TRBD1; size: .; DNA: TGTGCCAGCAGTTCCACTGGGACAGGGCCGAAAGAGACCCAGTACTTC; CDR3: CASSSTGTGPKETQYF
J: TRBJ1-1; V: TRBV12-5; D: TRBD1; size: few; DNA: TGTGCTAGTGGTTTGGTCCTGGGACAGGGGCTCACTGAAGCTTTCTTT; CDR3: CASGLVLGQGLTEAFF
J: TRBJ1-1; V: TRBV6-5; D: .; size: once; DNA: TGTGCCAGCAGTTACCTCACGGCCGAGGGAGCTTTCTTT; CDR3: CASSYLTAEGAFF
J: TRBJ2-7; V: TRBV28; D: TRBD1; size: .; DNA: TGTGCCAGCAGCACTCCCGGGACAGGGGTCCACGAGCAGTACTTC; CDR3: CASSTPGTGVHEQYF
J: TRBJ2-6; V: TRBV28; D: .; size: .; DNA: TGTGCCAGCAGGAAGGGATCTGGGGCCAACGTCCTGACTTTC; CDR3: CASRKGSGANVLTF
J: TRBJ1-2; V: TRBV29-1; D: .; size: .; DNA: TGCAGCGTCAGCAGGGAAACCTATGGCTACACCTTC; CDR3: CSVSRETYGYTF
J: TRBJ2-1; V: TRBV4-3; D: TRBD2; size: .; DNA: TGCGCCAGCAGCCAAGATAGCGGGAGGGCCACCTACAATGAGCAGTTCTTC; CDR3: CASSQDSGRATYNEQFF
J: TRBJ1-5; V: TRBV20-1; D: .; size: .; DNA: TGCAGTGCTAGTCGGCTAACGGTAGGGCCCCAGCATTTT; CDR3: CSASRLTVGPQHF
J: TRBJ1-5; V: TRBV28; D: .; size: .; DNA: TGTGCCAGTCGATATAGCAATCAGCCCCAGCATTTT; CDR3: CASRYSNQPQHF
J: TRBJ2-3; V: TRBV6-2/TRBV6-3; D: TRBD2; size: .; DNA: TGTGCCAGCAGTTTCCCGAGGACTAGCTCACATACGCAGTATTTT; CDR3: CASSFPRTSSHTQYF
J: TRBJ2-5; V: TRBV5-5; D: TRBD1; size: .; DNA: TGTGCCAGCAGGGGGCCGGCAGGGGGCGCGGAGACCCAGTACTTC; CDR3: CASRGPAGGAETQYF
J: TRBJ2-3; V: TRBV5-4; D: .; size: .; DNA: TGTGCCAGCAGCTTGGCCTCGGTCTTGGGGACAGATACGCAGTATTTT; CDR3: CASSLASVLGTDTQYF
J: TRBJ1-2; V: TRBV18; D: .; size: .; DNA: TGTGCCAGCTCGCCTCCGGGGACCTACAACTATGGCTACACCTTC; CDR3: CASSPPGTYNYGYTF
J: TRBJ1-1; V: TRBV27; D: TRBD1; size: .; DNA: TGTGCCAGCAGTGACAGGGTGGGCACTGAAGCTTTCTTT; CDR3: CASSDRVGTEAFF
J: TRBJ1-2; V: TRBV5-5; D: .; size: .; DNA: TGTGCCAGCAGCACCCTCCAAGGGGCGCTGGGGGGCTACACCTTC; CDR3: CASSTLQGALGGYTF
J: TRBJ1-1; V: TRBV3-1/TRBV3-2; D: .; size: .; DNA: TGTGCCAGCAGCCAAGACACCACTTGGAGGGGGAACACTGAAGCTTTCTTT; CDR3: CASSQDTTWRGNTEAFF
J: TRBJ1-1; V: TRBV4-3; D: .; size: .; DNA: TGCGCCAGCAGTGGCCAGTTGAACACTGAAGCTTTCTTT; CDR3: CASSGQLNTEAFF
J: TRBJ2-3; V: TRBV5-1; D: .; size: .; DNA: TGCGCCAGCAGCTTGGGGACTGAGACGGATACGCAGTATTTT; CDR3: CASSLGTETDTQYF
J: TRBJ2-7; V: TRBV27; D: TRBD1; size: many; DNA: TGTGCCAGCAGCCGCCGACAGGGCGCCTACGAGCAGTACTTC; CDR3: CASSRRQGAYEQYF
J: TRBJ1-2; V: TRBV6-2/TRBV6-3; D: .; size: .; DNA: TGTGCCAGCAGTTATCCCCAACTGGGTCGGAATGGCTACACCTTC; CDR3: CASSYPQLGRNGYTF
J: TRBJ1-2; V: TRBV28; D: .; size: few; DNA: TGTGCCAGCAGTTCTGCCCCGGCAGGGGCGAATGGCTACACCTTC; CDR3: CASSSAPAGANGYTF
J: TRBJ1-2; V: TRBV28; D: .; size: .; DNA: TGTGCCAGCAGTCGTCCAGGGAGGGGTGGCTACACCTTC; CDR3: CASSRPGRGGYTF
J: TRBJ1-1; V: TRBV12-3/TRBV12-4; D: .; size: few; DNA: TGTGCCAGCAGTCCCCTTTGGACGACTGAAGCTTTCTTT; CDR3: CASSPLWTTEAFF
J: TRBJ2-3; V: TRBV5-6; D: TRBD1; size: .; DNA: TGTGCCAGCAGCTTGGGTAGGGGGCTGTTCGGCACAGATACGCAGTATTTT; CDR3: CASSLGRGLFGTDTQYF
J: TRBJ1-5; V: TRBV6-2/TRBV6-3; D: .; size: .; DNA: TGTGCCAGCAGTTACCGGCCGGCGGGACAGCCCCAGCATTTT; CDR3: CASSYRPAGQPQHF
J: TRBJ1-2; V: TRBV19; D: TRBD1; size: .; DNA: TGTGCCAGTTCGAGACAGGGGCCTTATGGCTACACCTTC; CDR3: CASSRQGPYGYTF
J: TRBJ2-1; V: TRBV6-5; D: TRBD1; size: .; DNA: TGTGCCAGCACAGGGACAGGGGGAAGGAGATTTGAGCAGTTCTTC; CDR3: CASTGTGGRRFEQFF
J: TRBJ2-3; V: TRBV18; D: .; size: .; DNA: TGTGCCAGCTCACCAAGTGGAGAAAATACGCAGTATTTT; CDR3: CASSPSGENTQYF
J: TRBJ1-2; V: TRBV29-1; D: .; size: .; DNA: TGCAGCGTTGGGTATATGAATGAGCTTACGGCAGGCCCCTATGGCTACACCTTC; CDR3: CSVGYMNELTAGPYGYTF
J: TRBJ1-1; V: TRBV27; D: TRBD1; size: .; DNA: TGTGCCAGCAGATCCCACAGGGGGGTCATGAACACTGAAGCTTTCTTT; CDR3: CASRSHRGVMNTEAFF
J: TRBJ2-1; V: TRBV10-1; D: .; size: .; DNA: TGCGCCAGCAGTGGAATGAGGGGCTCCTACAATGAGCAGTTCTTC; CDR3: CASSGMRGSYNEQFF
J: TRBJ2-3; V: TRBV27; D: .; size: once; DNA: TGTGCCAGCAGTTTTTATTCTCGGCGGGCCGGCACAGATACGCAGTATTTT; CDR3: CASSFYSRRAGTDTQYF
J: TRBJ2-5; V: TRBV6-2/TRBV6-3; D: .; size: .; DNA: TGTGCCAGCAGTTACACACAACCGGGGCCCCAAGAGACCCAGTACTTC; CDR3: CASSYTQPGPQETQYF
J: TRBJ1-2; V: TRBV18; D: TRBD1; size: .; DNA: TGTGCCAGCTCAACCTCGACAGGGGTAGGCTACACCTTC; CDR3: CASSTSTGVGYTF
J: TRBJ2-7; V: TRBV28; D: TRBD1; size: .; DNA: TGTGCCAGCAGTCTAACGACAGGGCTTCAGTACTTC; CDR3: CASSLTTGLQYF
J: TRBJ1-5; V: TRBV5-4; D: TRBD1; size: .; DNA: TGTGCCAGCAGCGCGGACAGGGAAGGTAATCAGCCCCAGCATTTT; CDR3: CASSADREGNQPQHF
J: TRBJ2-1; V: TRBV6-2/TRBV6-3; D: TRBD2; size: .; DNA: TGTGCCAGCAGTTACCGATCGGGACTAGGGCTATACAATGAGCAGTTCTTC; CDR3: CASSYRSGLGLYNEQFF
J: TRBJ1-1; V: TRBV19; D: .; size: .; DNA: TGTGCCAGTAGGGTAAAGGGTAGGGGCACTGAAGCTTTCTTT; CDR3: CASRVKGRGTEAFF
J: TRBJ2-3; V: TRBV6-5; D: TRBD2; size: .; DNA: TGTGCCAGCAGTTCGCGGGGAGCGGGGGAATACAATACGCAGTATTTT; CDR3: CASSSRGAGEYNTQYF
J: TRBJ1-4; V: TRBV7-2; D: .; size: .; DNA: TGTGCCAGCAGCTTAATGGCACCAGAGGGTAATGAAAAACTGTTTTTT; CDR3: CASSLMAPEGNEKLFF
J: TRBJ2-3; V: TRBV7-9; D: TRBD2; size: .; DNA: TGTGCCAGCAGCTGGGGACTAGCGGGGGGCGGGCGCACAGATACGCAGTATTTT; CDR3: CASSWGLAGGGRTDTQYF
J: TRBJ2-7; V: TRBV11-2; D: .; size: .; DNA: TGTGCCAGCAGCTTAGGGCACGAGCAGTACTTC; CDR3: CASSLGHEQYF